The entry below gives a single T cell receptor beta chain sequence along with its context. The data were obtained in a study of blood T cell repertoires in COVID-19. Per the germline V gene, CDR1 is GTSNPN and CDR2 is SVGIG (reference sequence). This CDR3 has 16 amino acids. Trimming stripped 2 bases from V and 0 bases from J, with 14 bases between. In the original analysis: Cell counts per sample came from amplifying reference gene primers. Measured with immunoSEQ multiplex PCR; TCRdb has only the in-frame clones, and not every one. V and J calls and clone size come straight from that table; D and trimming were deduced from the DNA. The profile shows a few hundred thousand clones, about nine tenths of them singletons.

The chain combines TRBV30 with TRBJ1-5; no reliable D call. Sequencing was done on a sample of PBMCs or T cells enriched from blood (not recorded which). This receptor was identified in a man aged 25 to 45 who had recovered from COVID-19. CDR3 DNA: TGTGCCTGGAGTCCATGGACTGAGTATAGCAATCAGCCCCAGCATTTT. Its translation is CAWSPWTEYSNQPQHF. Full variable domain (remainder filled in from reference TRBV30 and TRBJ1-5): SQTIHQWPATLVQPVGSPLSLECTVEGTSNPNLYWYRQAAGRGLQLLFYSVGIGQISSEVPQNLSASRPQDRQFILSSKKLLLSDSGFYLCAWSPWTEYSNQPQHFGDGTRLSIL.